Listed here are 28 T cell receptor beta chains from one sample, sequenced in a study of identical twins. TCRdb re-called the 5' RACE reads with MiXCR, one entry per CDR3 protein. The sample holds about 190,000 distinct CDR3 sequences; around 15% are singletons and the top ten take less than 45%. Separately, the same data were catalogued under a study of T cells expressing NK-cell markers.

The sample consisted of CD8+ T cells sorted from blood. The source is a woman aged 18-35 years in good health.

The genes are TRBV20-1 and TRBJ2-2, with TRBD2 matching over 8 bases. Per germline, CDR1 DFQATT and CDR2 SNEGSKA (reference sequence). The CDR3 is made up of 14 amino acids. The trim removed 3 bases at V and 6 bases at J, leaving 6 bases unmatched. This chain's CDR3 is CSASFREGPGELFF. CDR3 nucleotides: TGCAGTGCTAGTTTCCGGGAGGGCCCCGGGGAGCTGTTTTTT.

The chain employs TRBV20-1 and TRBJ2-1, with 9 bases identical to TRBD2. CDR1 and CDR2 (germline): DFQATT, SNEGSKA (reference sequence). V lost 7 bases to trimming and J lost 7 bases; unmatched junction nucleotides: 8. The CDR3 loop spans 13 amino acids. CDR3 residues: CSVASGMGNEQFF. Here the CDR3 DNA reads TGCAGTGTGGCTAGCGGGATGGGTAATGAGCAGTTCTTC.

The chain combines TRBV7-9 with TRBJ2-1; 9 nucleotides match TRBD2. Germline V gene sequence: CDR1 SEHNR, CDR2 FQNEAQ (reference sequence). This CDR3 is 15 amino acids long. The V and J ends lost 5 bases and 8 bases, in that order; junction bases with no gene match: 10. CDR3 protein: CASSPRGAGGYEQFF. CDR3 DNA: TGTGCCAGCAGCCCGAGGGGAGCGGGAGGTTATGAGCAGTTCTTC.

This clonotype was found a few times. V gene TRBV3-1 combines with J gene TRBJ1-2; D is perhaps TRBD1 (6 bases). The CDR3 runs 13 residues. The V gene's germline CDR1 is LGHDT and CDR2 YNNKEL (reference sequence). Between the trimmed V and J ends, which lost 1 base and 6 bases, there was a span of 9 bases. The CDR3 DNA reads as TGTGCCAGCAGCCAAGGGCAGGGGAATGGCTACACCTTC. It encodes CASSQGQGNGYTF.

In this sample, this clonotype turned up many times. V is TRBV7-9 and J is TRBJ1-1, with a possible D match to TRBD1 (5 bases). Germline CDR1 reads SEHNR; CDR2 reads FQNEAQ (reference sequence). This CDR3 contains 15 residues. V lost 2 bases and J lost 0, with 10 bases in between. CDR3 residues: CASSLTQGMNTEAFF. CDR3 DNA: TGTGCCAGCAGCTTAACCCAGGGCATGAACACTGAAGCTTTCTTT.

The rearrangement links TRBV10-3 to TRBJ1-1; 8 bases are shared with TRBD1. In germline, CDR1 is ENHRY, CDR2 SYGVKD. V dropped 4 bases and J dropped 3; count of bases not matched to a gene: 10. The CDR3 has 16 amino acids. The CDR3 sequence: CAISGGQGKGDTEAFF. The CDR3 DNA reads TGTGCCATCAGTGGCGGACAGGGTAAAGGGGACACTGAAGCTTTCTTT.

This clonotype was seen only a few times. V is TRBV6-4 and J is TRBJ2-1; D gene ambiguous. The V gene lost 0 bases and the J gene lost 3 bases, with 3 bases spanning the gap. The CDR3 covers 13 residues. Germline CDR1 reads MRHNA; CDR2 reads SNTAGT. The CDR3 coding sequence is TGTGCCAGCAGTGACTCGGACTACAATGAGCAGTTCTTC. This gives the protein CASSDSDYNEQFF.

CDR3: CASSSSRTGGNTIYF. The CDR3 DNA sequence: TGTGCCAGCAGCTCTAGTCGAACAGGTGGAAACACCATATATTTT. This chain connects TRBV7-9 to TRBJ1-3, with D perhaps matching TRBD1 (5 bases). CDR1 and CDR2 (germline): SEHNR, FQNEAQ (reference sequence). V gave up 4 bases and J gave up 3 bases, with 13 bases separating them. CDR3 length: 15 amino acids.

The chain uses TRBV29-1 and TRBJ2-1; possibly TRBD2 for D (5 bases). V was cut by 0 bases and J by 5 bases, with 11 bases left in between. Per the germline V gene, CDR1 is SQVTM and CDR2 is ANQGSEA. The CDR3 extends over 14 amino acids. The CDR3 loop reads CSVEDFSGNNEQFF. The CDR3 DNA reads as TGCAGCGTTGAAGACTTCTCCGGGAACAATGAGCAGTTCTTC.

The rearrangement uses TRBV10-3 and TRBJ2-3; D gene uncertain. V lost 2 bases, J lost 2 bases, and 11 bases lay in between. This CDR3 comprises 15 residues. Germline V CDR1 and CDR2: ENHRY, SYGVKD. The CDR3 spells CAISEKGSDTDTQYF. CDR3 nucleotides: TGTGCCATCAGTGAGAAAGGGTCGGACACAGATACGCAGTATTTT.

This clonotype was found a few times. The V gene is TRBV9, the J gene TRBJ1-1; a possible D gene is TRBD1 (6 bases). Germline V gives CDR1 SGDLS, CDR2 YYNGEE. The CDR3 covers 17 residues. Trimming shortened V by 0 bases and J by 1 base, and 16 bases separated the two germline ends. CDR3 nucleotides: TGTGCCAGCAGCGTAGAGGGGATGCCGGGGGCGAACACTGAAGCTTTCTTT. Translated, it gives CASSVEGMPGANTEAFF.

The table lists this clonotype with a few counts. The CDR3 DNA follows: TGTGCCAGCACCAAGGGTTACAATGAGCAGTTCTTC. Translating it yields CASTKGYNEQFF. The gene calls are TRBV2 and TRBJ2-1; no clear D. V was clipped by 7 bases and J by 4 bases, with 8 bases between them. The CDR3 sequence is 12 residues long. Germline V gives CDR1 SNHLY, CDR2 FYNNEI.

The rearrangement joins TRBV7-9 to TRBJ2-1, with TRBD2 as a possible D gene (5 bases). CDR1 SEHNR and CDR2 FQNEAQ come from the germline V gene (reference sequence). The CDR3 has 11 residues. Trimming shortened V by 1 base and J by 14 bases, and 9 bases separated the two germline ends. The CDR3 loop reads CASSLGPGKFF. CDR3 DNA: TGTGCCAGCAGCTTAGGGCCCGGGAAGTTCTTC. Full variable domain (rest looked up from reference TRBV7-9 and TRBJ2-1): DTGVSQNPRHKITKRGQNVTFRCDPISEHNRLYWYRQTLGQGPEFLTYFQNEAQLEKSRLLSDRFSAERPKGSFSTLEIQRTEQGDSAMYLCASSLGPGKFFGPGTRLTVL.

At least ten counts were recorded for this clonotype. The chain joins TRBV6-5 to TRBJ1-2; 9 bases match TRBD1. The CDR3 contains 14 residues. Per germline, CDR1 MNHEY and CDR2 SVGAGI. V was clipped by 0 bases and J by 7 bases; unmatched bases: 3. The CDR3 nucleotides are TGTGCCAGCAGTTACTCACAGGGGGCGCTTGGCTACACCTTC. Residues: CASSYSQGALGYTF.

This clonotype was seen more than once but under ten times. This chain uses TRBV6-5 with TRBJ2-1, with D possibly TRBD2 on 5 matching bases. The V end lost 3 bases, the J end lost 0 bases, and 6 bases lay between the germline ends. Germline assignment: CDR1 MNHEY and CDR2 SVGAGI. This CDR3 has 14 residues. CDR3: CASSYEGSYNEQFF. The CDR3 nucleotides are TGTGCCAGCAGTTATGAGGGCTCCTACAATGAGCAGTTCTTC.

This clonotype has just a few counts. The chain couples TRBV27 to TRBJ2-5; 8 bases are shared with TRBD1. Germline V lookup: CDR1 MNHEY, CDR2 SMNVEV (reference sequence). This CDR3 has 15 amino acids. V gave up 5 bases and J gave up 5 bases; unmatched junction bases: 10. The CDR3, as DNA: TGTGCCAGCAGTCATCGGACAGGGTTAGGGGAGACCCAGTACTTC. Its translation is CASSHRTGLGETQYF.

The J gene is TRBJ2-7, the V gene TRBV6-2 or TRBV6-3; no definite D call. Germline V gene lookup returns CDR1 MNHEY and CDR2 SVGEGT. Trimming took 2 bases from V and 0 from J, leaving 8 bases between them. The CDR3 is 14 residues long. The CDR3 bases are TGTGCCAGCAGTTACCCCCTCGGCTCCTACGAGCAGTACTTC. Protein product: CASSYPLGSYEQYF.

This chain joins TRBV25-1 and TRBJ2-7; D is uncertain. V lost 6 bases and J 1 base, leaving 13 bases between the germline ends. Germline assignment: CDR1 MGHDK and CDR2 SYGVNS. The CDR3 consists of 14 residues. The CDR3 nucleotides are TGTGCCAGCAGCGGTACAAACTCGTCCTACGAGCAGTACTTC. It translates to CASSGTNSSYEQYF.

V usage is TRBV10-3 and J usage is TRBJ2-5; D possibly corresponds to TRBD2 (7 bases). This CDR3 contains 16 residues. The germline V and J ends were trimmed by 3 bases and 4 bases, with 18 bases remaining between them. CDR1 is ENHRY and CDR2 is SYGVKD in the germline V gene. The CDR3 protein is CAISEGGTGRGETQYF. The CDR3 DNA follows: TGTGCCATCAGTGAAGGTGGTACAGGGAGGGGAGAGACCCAGTACTTC.

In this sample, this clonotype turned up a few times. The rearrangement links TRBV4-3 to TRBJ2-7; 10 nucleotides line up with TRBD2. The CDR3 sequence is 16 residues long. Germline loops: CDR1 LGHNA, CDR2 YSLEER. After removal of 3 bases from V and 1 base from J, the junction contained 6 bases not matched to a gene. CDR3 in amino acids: CASSQGIAGGSYEQYF. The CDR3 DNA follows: TGCGCCAGCAGCCAGGGAATAGCGGGGGGTTCCTACGAGCAGTACTTC.

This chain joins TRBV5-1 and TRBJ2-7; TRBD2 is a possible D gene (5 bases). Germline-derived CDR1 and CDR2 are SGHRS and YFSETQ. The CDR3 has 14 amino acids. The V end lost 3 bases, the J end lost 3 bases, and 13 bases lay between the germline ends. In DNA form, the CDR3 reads TGCGCCAGCAGCTACGGACCGACTAACTACGAGCAGTACTTC. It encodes CASSYGPTNYEQYF.

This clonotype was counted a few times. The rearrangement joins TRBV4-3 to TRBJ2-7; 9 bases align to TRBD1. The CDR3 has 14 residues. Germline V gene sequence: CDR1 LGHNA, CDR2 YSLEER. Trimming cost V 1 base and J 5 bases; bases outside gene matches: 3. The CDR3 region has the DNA TGCGCCAGCAGCCAAGGAACAGGGGGCCACGAGCAGTACTTC. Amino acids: CASSQGTGGHEQYF.

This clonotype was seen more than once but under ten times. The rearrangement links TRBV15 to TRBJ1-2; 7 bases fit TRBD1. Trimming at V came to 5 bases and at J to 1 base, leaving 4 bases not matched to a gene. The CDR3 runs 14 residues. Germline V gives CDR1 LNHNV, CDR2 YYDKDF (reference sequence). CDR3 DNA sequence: TGTGCCACCAGCGGGACAGATAATAACTATGGCTACACCTTC. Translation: CATSGTDNNYGYTF.

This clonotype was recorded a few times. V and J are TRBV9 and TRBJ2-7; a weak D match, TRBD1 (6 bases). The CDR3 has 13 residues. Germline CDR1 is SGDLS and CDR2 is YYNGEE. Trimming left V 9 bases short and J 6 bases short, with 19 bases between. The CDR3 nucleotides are TGTGCCATTTCAAGGGGGTTAAGGCTCGAGCAGTACTTC. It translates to CAISRGLRLEQYF.

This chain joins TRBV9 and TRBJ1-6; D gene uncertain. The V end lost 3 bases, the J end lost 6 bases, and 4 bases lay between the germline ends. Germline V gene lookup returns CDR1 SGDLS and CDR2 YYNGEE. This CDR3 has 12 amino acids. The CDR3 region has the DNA TGTGCCAGCAGCGAGAGTAATTCACCCCTCCACTTT. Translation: CASSESNSPLHF.

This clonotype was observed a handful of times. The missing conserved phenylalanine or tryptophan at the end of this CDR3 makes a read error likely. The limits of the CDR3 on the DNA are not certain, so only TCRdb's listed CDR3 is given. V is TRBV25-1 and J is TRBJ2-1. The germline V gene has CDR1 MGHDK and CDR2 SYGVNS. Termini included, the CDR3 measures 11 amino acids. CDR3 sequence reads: CASRLSSEPTE.

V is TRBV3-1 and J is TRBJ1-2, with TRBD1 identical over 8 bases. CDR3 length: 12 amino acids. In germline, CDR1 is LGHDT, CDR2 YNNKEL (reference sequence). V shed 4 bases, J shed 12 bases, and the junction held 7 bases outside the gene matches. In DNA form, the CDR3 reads TGTGCCAGCAGCCTAGGGACAGGTTTCAACACCTTC. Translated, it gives CASSLGTGFNTF.

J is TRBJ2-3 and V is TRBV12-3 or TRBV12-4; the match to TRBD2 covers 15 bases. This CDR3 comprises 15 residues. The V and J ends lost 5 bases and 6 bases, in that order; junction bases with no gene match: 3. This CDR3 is CASSDGTSGRDTQYF. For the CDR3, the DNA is TGTGCCAGCAGTGATGGGACTAGCGGGAGGGATACGCAGTATTTT.